These 28 T cell receptor beta chains were sequenced from one sample in a study of shared clonotypes between healthy human individuals. The protocol was immunoSEQ multiplex PCR, while the TCRdb copy is restricted to in-frame clones and leaves out a portion. The repertoire holds some 650,000 clones, about 96% seen once, with 0.055% to 0.07% in the top ten. Sequences were obtained from naive CD4+ T cells sorted from blood. Indicated subset: CD45RA+ positively selected. These receptors originate from a woman aged 30 to 39 in good health.

The V call is TRBV5-1, the J call TRBJ1-4; 8 bases fit TRBD1. This CDR3 has 15 residues. The germline V gene has CDR1 SGHRS and CDR2 YFSETQ. Germline trimming cut 1 base from V and 7 bases from J; bases unmatched to any gene: 6. The CDR3 nucleotides read TGCGCCAGCAGCTTGCCCGAGACAGGGGCTGAAAAACTGTTTTTT. Its translation is CASSLPETGAEKLFF.

The chain combines TRBV28 with TRBJ2-5, with 7 nucleotides matching TRBD2. The length of the CDR3 is 13 residues. Unmatched junction bases numbered 4, after V lost 5 bases and J lost 4 bases. Germline V gives CDR1 MDHEN, CDR2 SYDVKM. The CDR3 reads CASSRGSLETQYF. As DNA, the CDR3 is TGTGCCAGCAGTCGCGGGAGTTTAGAGACCCAGTACTTC.

The V and J genes are TRBV28 and TRBJ2-3; possibly TRBD1 for D (5 bases). The CDR3 has 14 amino acids. Germline V gene data show CDR1 as MDHEN and CDR2 as SYDVKM. Deletions cut 2 bases from V and 3 bases from J, with 9 bases between. The DNA for the CDR3 is TGTGCCAGCAGTTTACAGGGTCGAACAGATACGCAGTATTTT. Translation gives CASSLQGRTDTQYF.

The rearrangement uses TRBV15 and TRBJ2-1, with 7 bases that match TRBD2. Germline CDR1 is LNHNV and CDR2 is YYDKDF (reference sequence). V lost 0 bases, J lost 4 bases, and 9 bases stayed unmatched. The CDR3 is made up of 17 amino acids. CDR3 coding DNA: TGTGCCACCAGCAGAGATTATGCGGGACTACCTTACAATGAGCAGTTCTTC. This codes for CATSRDYAGLPYNEQFF.

This chain connects TRBV4-2 to TRBJ2-5; no reliable D call. Trimming took off 0 bases at V and 4 bases at J, with 6 bases between the two ends. From germline, CDR1 is LGHNA and CDR2 YNFKEQ. This CDR3 region has 13 residues. As DNA, the CDR3 is TGTGCCAGCAGCCAAGATAACGGAGAGACCCAGTACTTC. Amino acids: CASSQDNGETQYF.

The genes are TRBV6-1 and TRBJ2-7; 7 bases agree with TRBD2. With V trimmed by 8 bases and J by 0 bases, 4 bases remained unmatched. This CDR3 is 13 amino acids long. Germline V gene sequence: CDR1 MNHNS, CDR2 SASEGT. CDR3 loop: CASQRESSYEQYF. CDR3 coding DNA: TGTGCCAGCCAGCGGGAAAGCTCCTACGAGCAGTACTTC.

V is TRBV7-2 and J is TRBJ2-5, with 7 nucleotides matching TRBD1. Looked up from germline, CDR1 is SGHTA and CDR2 is FQGNSA. The CDR3 sequence is 14 residues long. The junction had 2 bases not matched to a gene; V was cut back by 0 bases and J by 4 bases. Written as DNA, the CDR3 is TGTGCCAGCAGCTTAGCAGGGGGCAGAGAGACCCAGTACTTC. Translating it yields CASSLAGGRETQYF.

V usage is TRBV2 and J usage is TRBJ2-5; D might be TRBD2 (5 bases). In germline, CDR1 is SNHLY, CDR2 FYNNEI. Trimming removed 6 bases from V and 2 bases from J, with 13 bases in between. The CDR3 runs to 14 residues. The CDR3 reads CASRFERLQETQYF. Here the CDR3 DNA reads TGTGCCAGCAGATTTGAGCGGCTTCAAGAGACCCAGTACTTC.

This CDR3 is CASSRGQEETQYF. The CDR3 nucleotides are TGTGCCAGCAGCCGGGGACAGGAAGAGACCCAGTACTTC. The chain couples TRBV11-3 to TRBJ2-5; 8 bases map to TRBD1. The J segment lost 3 bases and the V segment lost 5 bases, leaving 2 bases of the junction unmatched. Germline CDR1 reads SGHNT; CDR2 reads YENEEA. The CDR3 covers 13 residues.

The CDR3 sequence: CASSSVGGSGHEQFF. Written as DNA, the CDR3 is TGTGCCAGCAGTTCGGTGGGTGGGAGTGGGCATGAGCAGTTCTTC. The chain carries TRBV28 and TRBJ2-1, with D possibly matching TRBD2 (5 bases). V was trimmed by 4 bases and J by 8 bases, leaving 18 bases between them. CDR3 length: 15 residues. Germline V gene sequence: CDR1 MDHEN, CDR2 SYDVKM.

V gene TRBV28 combines with J gene TRBJ2-1; 9 positions agree with TRBD1. The V segment lost 8 bases and the J segment 6 bases; nucleotides outside the gene matches: 14. The germline CDR1 and CDR2 sequences are MDHEN and SYDVKM. This CDR3 has 16 residues. CDR3 residues: CASGPGWGQGGNEQFF. As DNA, the CDR3 is TGTGCCAGCGGCCCGGGGTGGGGACAGGGAGGCAATGAGCAGTTCTTC.

The CDR3 DNA follows: TGTGCCAGCAGCTCGGGACTTTATCAGCCCCAGCATTTT. Its protein product is CASSSGLYQPQHF. This chain uses TRBV7-9 with TRBJ1-5; possible D gene TRBD1, 5 bases. CDR1 is SEHNR and CDR2 is FQNEAQ in the germline V gene (reference sequence). V dropped 4 bases and J dropped 5 bases, with 9 bases sitting between them. The CDR3 is 13 amino acids.

The CDR3 region is CATSRDGGGDTQYF. DNA of the CDR3: TGTGCCACCAGCAGAGATGGCGGGGGCGATACGCAGTATTTT. The chain joins TRBV15 to TRBJ2-3; tentative D call: TRBD2 (7 bases). The CDR3 is 14 residues long. V lost 0 bases, J lost 6 bases, and 10 bases lay in between. Germline loops: CDR1 LNHNV, CDR2 YYDKDF (reference sequence).

The gene calls are TRBV7-9 and TRBJ1-3; 7 nucleotides align to TRBD1. The CDR3 extends over 15 amino acids. J lost 2 bases, V lost 5 bases, and 6 bases had no gene match. Germline assignment: CDR1 SEHNR and CDR2 FQNEAQ (reference sequence). The CDR3 reads CASSVGGQPGNTIYF. The DNA of the CDR3 is TGTGCCAGCAGCGTAGGGGGACAGCCTGGAAACACCATATATTTT.

This chain uses TRBV28 with TRBJ2-1, with D perhaps matching TRBD2 (6 bases). The CDR3 consists of 21 residues. CDR1 and CDR2 (germline): MDHEN, SYDVKM. Deletions cut 6 bases from V and 10 bases from J, with 40 bases between. The CDR3 here is CASRGFSDPTGGTSWAPEQFF. CDR3 sequence (DNA): TGTGCCAGCAGGGGCTTCTCGGACCCGACGGGCGGGACGAGCTGGGCCCCCGAGCAGTTCTTC. The variable domain in full, completed from reference TRBV28 and TRBJ2-1, reads DVKVTQSSRYLVKRTGEKVFLECVQDMDHENMFWYRQDPGLGLRLIYFSYDVKMKEKGDIPEGYSVSREKKERFSLILESASTNQTSMYLCASRGFSDPTGGTSWAPEQFFGPGTRLTVL.

The CDR3 DNA follows: TGTGCCAGCTCACCACCTGACACGCACTCTGGGGCCAACGTCCTGACTTTC. Encoded protein: CASSPPDTHSGANVLTF. The chain joins TRBV18 to TRBJ2-6, with D unclear. The germline CDR1 and CDR2 sequences are KGHSH and LQKENI. The CDR3 spans 17 residues. V lost 0 bases to trimming and J lost 0 bases, with 9 bases between them.

The chain links TRBV7-8 to TRBJ2-1; D not resolved. The V and J ends lost 5 bases and 0 bases respectively, with 11 bases between them. CDR1 and CDR2 (germline): SGHVS, FQNEAQ. The CDR3 is 15 residues long. The CDR3 nucleotides are TGTGCCAGCAGCCTTGGACCCTACTCCTACAATGAGCAGTTCTTC. It translates to CASSLGPYSYNEQFF.

This rearrangement joins TRBV6-5 to TRBJ2-1, with 8 bases fitting TRBD1. Germline V gene sequence: CDR1 MNHEY, CDR2 SVGAGI. The CDR3 totals 13 residues. V gave up 6 bases and J gave up 7 bases; unmatched junction bases: 5. The CDR3 sequence is CASSQTGVNEQFF. The CDR3, as DNA: TGTGCCAGCAGCCAGACAGGGGTGAATGAGCAGTTCTTC.

The chain uses TRBV28 and TRBJ2-2, with 8 bases lining up with TRBD2. This CDR3 is 14 amino acids long. V was clipped by 7 bases and J by 9 bases; unmatched bases: 10. In germline, CDR1 is MDHEN, CDR2 SYDVKM. The CDR3: CASTTNSGVRELFF. CDR3 DNA sequence: TGTGCCAGCACCACAAATAGCGGGGTCAGGGAGCTGTTTTTT.

This clone occurred once. This sequence joins TRBV28 and TRBJ1-1; TRBD1 is a possible D gene (5 bases). The V end was cut by 3 bases, the J end by 0 bases, with 14 bases between. This CDR3 spans 16 amino acids. The V gene's germline CDR1 is MDHEN and CDR2 SYDVKM. The DNA of the CDR3 is TGTGCCAGCAGTTTTTTCGGGGCAGGAGTGAACACTGAAGCTTTCTTT. Translating it yields CASSFFGAGVNTEAFF.

This rearrangement joins TRBV6-4 to TRBJ1-1; D ambiguous. The CDR3 contains 14 residues. V dropped 0 bases and J dropped 10 bases, with 15 bases sitting between them. Germline V gene data show CDR1 as MRHNA and CDR2 as SNTAGT. The DNA for the CDR3 is TGTGCCAGCAGTGACTCGGCAGAGGAAGTAAGAGCTTTCTTT. Translating gives CASSDSAEEVRAFF.

The genes are TRBV7-6 and TRBJ1-1, with D tentatively TRBD1 (5 bases). V was trimmed by 4 bases and J by 5 bases, leaving 14 bases between them. Germline V gene data show CDR1 as SGHVS and CDR2 as FNYEAQ. This CDR3 region has 14 residues. CDR3 region: CASSSGTFGTEAFF. DNA of the CDR3: TGTGCCAGCAGCTCTGGGACCTTTGGGACTGAAGCTTTCTTT.

In the case of this clone: The same CDR3 arises from other DNA sequences in this sample as well. The chain uses TRBV2 and TRBJ2-7, with 8 nucleotides matching TRBD1. The CDR3 runs to 15 residues. The germline V gene encodes CDR1 SNHLY and CDR2 FYNNEI. V gave up 4 bases and J gave up 2 bases; unmatched junction bases: 7. The CDR3 sequence is CASSASGTGTYEQYF. The DNA of the CDR3 is TGTGCCAGCAGTGCCTCCGGGACAGGAACCTACGAGCAGTACTTC.

This chain connects TRBV9 to TRBJ2-5; TRBD2 matches 11 bases. The J segment lost 5 bases and the V segment lost 6 bases, leaving 9 bases of the junction unmatched. This CDR3 spans 15 amino acids. Germline CDR1 is SGDLS and CDR2 is YYNGEE. The CDR3 protein is CASTVLAGGGETQYF. CDR3 DNA: TGTGCCAGCACCGTCCTAGCGGGAGGTGGCGAGACCCAGTACTTC.

The CDR3 spells CASSARPRGGSYEQYF. CDR3 DNA: TGTGCCAGCAGCGCAAGGCCCAGGGGAGGCTCCTACGAGCAGTACTTC. The chain has TRBV11-2 and TRBJ2-7; possibly TRBD1 or TRBD2 for D (6 bases each). V lost 5 bases and J lost 0, with 17 bases in between. The CDR3 totals 16 residues. Germline V gene sequence: CDR1 SGHAT, CDR2 FQNNGV.

This rearrangement joins TRBV7-8 to TRBJ1-3; 7 bases fit TRBD1. This CDR3 region has 15 residues. The germline gives CDR1 SGHVS, CDR2 FQNEAQ. V lost 5 bases, J lost 0 bases, and 4 bases stayed unmatched. Written as DNA, the CDR3 is TGTGCCAGCAGCATCTCAGGGGGCTCTGGAAACACCATATATTTT. Translating gives CASSISGGSGNTIYF.

The chain carries TRBV15 and TRBJ2-7; D is possibly TRBD1 (5 bases). There are 13 residues in the CDR3. Per the germline V gene, CDR1 is LNHNV and CDR2 is YYDKDF (reference sequence). Between the trimmed V and J ends, which lost 3 bases and 6 bases, there was a span of 12 bases. This CDR3 reads CATSRDTQGEQYF. CDR3 DNA sequence: TGTGCCACCAGCAGGGACACCCAAGGCGAGCAGTACTTC.

The V call is TRBV5-1, the J call TRBJ1-1; D is perhaps TRBD1 (5 bases). The CDR3 length is 14 residues. V was cut by 7 bases and J by 0 bases, with 13 bases left in between. CDR1 is SGHRS, CDR2 YFSETQ, per germline. CDR3 sequence reads: CASRRGPMNTEAFF. The CDR3 DNA reads as TGCGCCAGCCGTCGGGGACCCATGAACACTGAAGCTTTCTTT.